These 2 T cell receptor beta chains came from one sample sequenced in a study of T cells in Graves' hyperthyroidism and ophthalmopathy. RNA transcripts provided the source from which TCR beta CDR3 regions were amplified. An initial round of RT-PCR targeting the TCR CDR3 relied on the HTBI primer set. One entry per CDR3 protein, called by TCRdb with MiXCR from the multiplex PCR reads. The data contain around 520,000 distinct CDR3 sequences, 13% to 15% of them singletons. Source material: blood. These receptors were collected from a woman aged 40-49 years with Graves' hyperthyroidism.

V is TRBV19 and J is TRBJ2-1, with 10 bases lining up with TRBD1. Germline values: CDR1 LNHDA, CDR2 SQIVND (reference sequence). The ends lost 4 bases at V and 7 bases at J; junction bases unmatched: 7. The CDR3 runs 15 residues. The CDR3 DNA reads as TGTGCCAGTAGTACTGGACAGGGGGTGTTGAATGAGCAGTTCTTC. Amino acids: CASSTGQGVLNEQFF.

In this sample, this clonotype turned up many times. This chain connects TRBV6-1 to TRBJ1-1; 10 bases line up with TRBD1. The CDR3 is 13 amino acids. V lost 6 bases, J lost 4 bases, and 2 bases stayed unmatched. The V gene's germline CDR1 is MNHNS and CDR2 SASEGT. The CDR3 region has the DNA TGTGCCAGCAGGGACAGGGGGAGCACTGAAGCTTTCTTT. Translating gives CASRDRGSTEAFF.